These 29 T cell receptor beta chains were sequenced from one sample in a study of OX40 agonist ivuxolimab in advanced cancers. The assay was immunoSEQ multiplex PCR, and TCRdb's table has in-frame clones only and misses some. This table holds roughly 70,000 clones, about 89% found once. The sample was CD4+ or CD8+ T cells sorted from blood, taken in a trial of the OX40 agonist ivuxolimab. The receptor source for this set is an adult with an advanced solid tumor such as melanoma, head and neck, liver or kidney cancer.

This rearrangement joins TRBV5-6 to TRBJ2-3, with TRBD2 matching 7 bases. CDR1 and CDR2 from the germline V gene are SGHDT and YYEEEE. With 4 bases clipped from V and 0 bases from J, the junction kept 14 bases outside the gene matches. CDR3 size: 18 residues. CDR3 coding DNA: TGTGCCAGCAGCAACCTAGCGGACTGGGGGTCTAGCACAGATACGCAGTATTTT. This sequence encodes CASSNLADWGSSTDTQYF.

The chain has TRBV28 and TRBJ2-2; D might be TRBD1 (5 bases). Trimming took 3 bases from V and 5 from J, leaving 13 bases between them. This CDR3 contains 15 residues. Germline values: CDR1 MDHEN, CDR2 SYDVKM. The CDR3 region is CASSFPHPGTGELFF. In DNA, the CDR3 is TGTGCCAGCAGTTTCCCCCACCCAGGGACCGGGGAGCTGTTTTTT.

The chain recombines TRBV30 with TRBJ2-4; D gene ambiguous. Germline CDR1 reads GTSNPN; CDR2 reads SVGIG (reference sequence). CDR3 length: 14 amino acids. Trimming cost V 0 bases and J 2 bases, with 8 bases left between them. CDR3 region: CAWSVSHTKNIQYF. The CDR3 region has the DNA TGTGCCTGGAGTGTATCTCATACCAAAAACATTCAGTACTTC.

The V call is TRBV5-4, the J call TRBJ2-1; TRBD2 matches 11 bases. V shed 4 bases and J 2 bases; nucleotides not matched to a gene: 2. Germline V gene lookup returns CDR1 SGHNT and CDR2 YYREEE (reference sequence). The CDR3 runs to 15 residues. The CDR3 nucleotides read TGTGCCAGCAGCCCGGGACTAGCGGCCTACAATGAGCAGTTCTTC. Its protein is CASSPGLAAYNEQFF.

The chain recombines TRBV29-1 with TRBJ2-3, with D possibly matching TRBD2 (6 bases). V gave up 8 bases and J gave up 0 bases, with 15 bases separating them. Looked up from germline, CDR1 is SQVTM and CDR2 is ANQGSEA. The CDR3 sequence is 14 residues long. The CDR3 protein is CSPSPGESTDTQYF. For the CDR3, the DNA is TGCAGCCCCTCGCCGGGGGAGAGCACAGATACGCAGTATTTT.

The gene calls are TRBV27 and TRBJ2-3; D call uncertain. CDR1 is MNHEY and CDR2 is SMNVEV in the germline V gene (reference sequence). V lost 8 bases and J lost 4, with 25 bases in between. CDR3 length: 17 amino acids. DNA for the CDR3: TGTGCCAGCCCCCGTCCTAAGTGGAGCAGAGTCGCAGATACGCAGTATTTT. This encodes CASPRPKWSRVADTQYF.

The chain recombines TRBV6-5 with TRBJ1-1; perhaps TRBD1 as D (6 bases). The ends were cut back, 4 bases at V and 6 bases at J, with 18 bases in the middle. There are 15 residues in the CDR3. From germline, CDR1 is MNHEY and CDR2 SVGAGI. The CDR3 protein is CASSSQPRGDAEAFF. DNA of the CDR3: TGTGCCAGCAGTTCCCAACCTAGGGGGGACGCTGAAGCTTTCTTT.

The V and J genes are TRBV5-1 and TRBJ2-7; D may correspond to TRBD1 or TRBD2 (5 bases each). This CDR3 spans 15 amino acids. Per the germline V gene, CDR1 is SGHRS and CDR2 is YFSETQ. The V end lost 4 bases, the J end lost 3 bases, and 17 bases lay between the germline ends. The CDR3 coding sequence is TGCGCCAGCAGCCCTGGTTGGGGGACCCTCTACGAGCAGTACTTC. Amino acids: CASSPGWGTLYEQYF.

V usage is TRBV6-5 and J usage is TRBJ1-2; D is undetermined. Trimming took 6 bases from V and 7 from J, leaving 15 bases between them. The CDR3 length is 13 residues. CDR1 is MNHEY, CDR2 SVGAGI, per germline. CDR3 sequence (DNA): TGTGCCAGCAGCGACGGACCAGGAGGTGGCTACACCTTC. Protein: CASSDGPGGGYTF.

Only a few counts were recorded for this clone. The CDR3 nucleotides read TGTGCCAGAAGCTTGGGGGGGACAGGAGCCAAAAACATTCAGTACTTC. This translates into CARSLGGTGAKNIQYF. V gene TRBV5-3 combines with J gene TRBJ2-4, with TRBD1 identical over 8 bases. TRBV5-3 is filed as an ORF, its function uncertain. The CDR3 loop spans 16 amino acids. J was trimmed by 0 bases and V by 0 bases; bases with no gene match: 2.

This chain connects TRBV27 to TRBJ2-3; the match to TRBD2 covers 8 bases. The CDR3 has 15 residues. V was pared by 5 bases and J by 3 bases, with 7 bases of the junction left unmatched. Germline V gives CDR1 MNHEY, CDR2 SMNVEV (reference sequence). CDR3 in amino acids: CASSRGGRSTDTQYF. CDR3 DNA: TGTGCCAGCAGTCGTGGCGGGAGGTCGACAGATACGCAGTATTTT.

In this sample, this clone turned up once. CDR3 sequence: CASSLSGGEQYF. The DNA of the CDR3 is TGTGCCAGCTCACTGTCAGGCGGCGAGCAGTACTTC. This chain connects TRBV18 to TRBJ2-7, with D hard to call. The germline gives CDR1 KGHSH, CDR2 LQKENI. V dropped 4 bases and J dropped 6 bases, with 10 bases sitting between them. The CDR3 runs to 12 residues.

V and J are TRBV7-9 and TRBJ1-2; 9 nucleotides agree with TRBD1. V was pared by 5 bases and J by 4 bases, with 5 bases of the junction left unmatched. The CDR3 sequence is 14 residues long. The germline V gene has CDR1 SEHNR and CDR2 FQNEAQ (reference sequence). CDR3 sequence: CASSITTGGYGYTF. The CDR3 DNA follows: TGTGCCAGCAGCATAACGACAGGGGGCTATGGCTACACCTTC.

The V and J genes are TRBV10-3 and TRBJ1-3; D gene unclear. Germline assignment: CDR1 ENHRY and CDR2 SYGVKD. The germline V and J ends were trimmed by 4 bases and 0 bases, with 7 bases remaining between them. This CDR3 comprises 14 residues. CDR3 sequence reads: CAISGADSGNTIYF. The CDR3 nucleotides are TGTGCCATCAGTGGAGCCGACTCTGGAAACACCATATATTTT.

This sequence joins TRBV30 and TRBJ1-6; 7 nucleotides agree with TRBD1. The CDR3 runs 15 residues. Germline V CDR1 and CDR2: GTSNPN, SVGIG (reference sequence). Unmatched junction bases numbered 12, after V lost 8 bases and J lost 5 bases. The CDR3, as DNA: TGTGCCGGGGTCCACGGGACAGCCAATAATTCACCCCTCCACTTT. Protein: CAGVHGTANNSPLHF.

This chain connects TRBV19 to TRBJ2-7, with D unclear. With 5 bases removed from V and 1 base from J, the gap between germline ends came to 12 bases. Germline V gene lookup returns CDR1 LNHDA and CDR2 SQIVND (reference sequence). The CDR3 runs to 14 residues. The CDR3 protein is CASSLGKQSYEQYF. CDR3 DNA: TGTGCCAGTAGTCTAGGGAAACAATCCTACGAGCAGTACTTC.

The J gene is TRBJ2-3, the V gene TRBV5-4; no clear D. CDR3 length: 13 amino acids. Trimming removed 4 bases at V and 4 bases at J, with 10 bases between. Germline V lookup: CDR1 SGHNT, CDR2 YYREEE (reference sequence). The CDR3 DNA is TGTGCCAGCAGCCTTACTCGATCAGATACGCAGTATTTT. Translated: CASSLTRSDTQYF.

J is TRBJ2-3 and V is TRBV15; 7 nucleotides align to TRBD2. CDR3 length: 15 residues. Unmatched junction bases numbered 5, after V lost 1 base and J lost 4 bases. CDR1 is LNHNV, CDR2 YYDKDF, per germline (reference sequence). CDR3 nucleotides: TGTGCCACCAGCAGAGCGGGCGGGAGTGCAGATACGCAGTATTTT. Its translation: CATSRAGGSADTQYF.

This chain links TRBV5-1 with TRBJ2-3, with D perhaps matching TRBD1 (5 bases). The CDR3 length is 14 residues. The V gene lost 2 bases and the J gene lost 2 bases, with 9 bases spanning the gap. Germline CDR1 and CDR2: SGHRS and YFSETQ. The CDR3 DNA follows: TGCGCCAGCAGCTTAAGGGGCTCCACAGATACGCAGTATTTT. It translates to CASSLRGSTDTQYF.

This sequence joins TRBV10-3 and TRBJ2-1; possibly TRBD2 for D (6 bases). The CDR3 consists of 15 residues. The V gene's germline CDR1 is ENHRY and CDR2 SYGVKD. Trimming removed 3 bases from V and 7 bases from J, with 16 bases in between. CDR3 nucleotide sequence: TGTGCCATCAGTGATCTGGGCGGACTATTTAATGAGCAGTTCTTC. This gives the protein CAISDLGGLFNEQFF.

The genes are TRBV2 and TRBJ1-6, with 8 bases fitting TRBD1. Germline trimming cut 1 base from V and 6 bases from J; bases unmatched to any gene: 5. The germline gives CDR1 SNHLY, CDR2 FYNNEI. The CDR3 length is 16 residues. This CDR3 is CASSEETGAINSPLHF. The CDR3 DNA reads as TGTGCCAGCAGTGAAGAGACAGGGGCGATTAATTCACCCCTCCACTTT.

The chain joins TRBV9 to TRBJ2-3; 15 nucleotides line up with TRBD2. In germline, CDR1 is SGDLS, CDR2 YYNGEE. Germline trimming cut 0 bases from V and 0 bases from J; bases unmatched to any gene: 14. The CDR3 sequence is 22 residues long. The CDR3 DNA reads as TGTGCCAGCAGCGTAGCCGGAGGACTAGCGGGAGGGCCTATACTAAGCACAGATACGCAGTATTTT. It translates to CASSVAGGLAGGPILSTDTQYF. Full variable domain (outside the CDR3, taken from reference TRBV9 and TRBJ2-3): DSGVTQTPKHLITATGQRVTLRCSPRSGDLSVYWYQQSLDQGLQFLIQYYNGEERAKGNILERFSAQQFPDLHSELNLSSLELGDSALYFCASSVAGGLAGGPILSTDTQYFGPGTRLTVL.

The V call is TRBV7-9, the J call TRBJ2-2; 10 nucleotides line up with TRBD1. V was clipped by 11 bases and J by 4 bases; unmatched bases: 7. CDR1 is SEHNR and CDR2 is FQNEAQ in the germline V gene (reference sequence). The CDR3 is 14 residues long. CDR3 coding DNA: TGTGCCCCGAGGGGACAGGGGCCCACCGGGGAGCTGTTTTTT. Its translation: CAPRGQGPTGELFF.

V and J are TRBV5-5 and TRBJ1-2; D unresolved. The V gene's germline CDR1 is SGHKS and CDR2 YYEKEE (reference sequence). Trimming stripped 0 bases from V and 3 bases from J, with 15 bases between. The CDR3 sequence is 16 residues long. CDR3 in DNA: TGTGCCAGCAGCTTGGGAAGACCCAACGGACACTATGGCTACACCTTC. Translated, it gives CASSLGRPNGHYGYTF.

The rearrangement links TRBV5-1 to TRBJ2-5; a weak D match, TRBD2 (7 bases). The end of the DNA aligns better with TRBJ2-7, so the J call may be wrong. The CDR3 sequence is 14 residues long. CDR1 SGHRS and CDR2 YFSETQ come from the germline V gene. CDR3 loop: CASSSQAGHVEQYF. The CDR3 nucleotides read TGCGCCAGCAGCTCACAAGCGGGACACGTCGAGCAGTACTTC.

This clone was found once. The rearrangement joins TRBV6-4 to TRBJ2-1; 10 nucleotides agree with TRBD2. The CDR3 extends over 16 amino acids. Trimming took 5 bases from V and 9 from J; bases not matched to a gene: 13. The germline V gene encodes CDR1 MRHNA and CDR2 SNTAGT. Here the CDR3 reads CASSTILAGGHSEQFF. The CDR3 DNA reads TGTGCCAGCAGTACCATCTTAGCGGGAGGCCACAGTGAGCAGTTCTTC.

V usage is TRBV5-4 and J usage is TRBJ2-1; D is unresolved. The CDR3 has 12 residues. Trimming removed 1 base at V and 8 bases at J, with 7 bases between. Germline V gene lookup returns CDR1 SGHNT and CDR2 YYREEE (reference sequence). The CDR3 nucleotides are TGTGCCAGCAGCTTGAGATTCTATGAGCAGTTCTTC. The encoded protein is CASSLRFYEQFF.

The V call is TRBV11-1, the J call TRBJ1-1; a weak D match, TRBD1 (5 bases). Germline-derived CDR1 and CDR2 are SGHAT and FQDESV (reference sequence). Trimming removed 5 bases at V and 0 bases at J, with 16 bases between. The CDR3 is 16 amino acids. DNA of the CDR3: TGTGCCAGCAGCGGGCCACGGACATCTTTGAACACTGAAGCTTTCTTT. It is translated as CASSGPRTSLNTEAFF.

The rearrangement joins TRBV10-3 to TRBJ2-7, with 10 bases aligning to TRBD2. CDR3 size: 16 residues. V gave up 6 bases and J gave up 0 bases; unmatched junction bases: 8. Germline CDR1 ENHRY, CDR2 SYGVKD. CDR3 bases: TGTGCCATCAGAGACCGGACTAGCGGACCCTCCTACGAGCAGTACTTC. Protein product: CAIRDRTSGPSYEQYF.